This paragraph reports one TCR beta chain. The antigen this receptor binds is unknown. No much larger clonotype is one base removed from it; base qualities were not supplied. At one collaborating source in Seattle, patients were enrolled during active infection and were followed longitudinally through the course of disease. The collaborating institutions used their own protocols to collect whole blood in K2EDTA tubes. For TCRbeta analysis, collaborator samples were shipped as frozen whole blood, as isolated PBMCs, or as DNA extracted from either sample type. This sample was taken from a study of blood T cell repertoires in COVID-19 (dated by TCRdb to about 2020). As for the study more broadly: Samples from collaborators originated in the United States, Italy and Spain and spanned both the acute and convalescent phases of COVID-19. The material from the prospective study consisted of cDNA or gDNA derived from T cells, B-cell-depleted T cells, or PBMCs. Deeply sampled blood TCRbeta repertoires from subjects exposed to, actively infected with, or recovered from COVID-19 were included in the dataset. The repertoires were made available in a free public database intended to serve as a resource for research on the immune response to SARS-CoV-2. The samples were drawn from two sources: the first 160 participants of the ongoing ImmuneRACE study, and some 1,300 subjects contributed by 6 global collaborators. Nearly every sample came with metadata listing a de-identified subject ID, COVID-19 status, age in years and sex. Where available, HLA class I and class II types were obtained from metadata supplied by the sample provider rather than from assay-based typing. Here is what the overall study found, with its caveats: The amount of clinical and demographic metadata varied by source and participant and was provided uncurated.

The immunoSEQ Assay, a bias-controlled multiplex PCR, was used to amplify TCRbeta CDR3 regions from genomic DNA. The published analysis was carried out like this. The number of nucleated cells in each sample was estimated from the amplification of reference gene primers within the assay. To quantify the absolute abundance of each unique TCRbeta CDR3 rearrangement, sequence reads were collapsed and filtered. For each sample, productive Simpson clonality was calculated as the square root of Simpson's diversity index over productive rearrangements. TCRdb took over this immuneACCESS table, retaining in-frame rearrangements with V and J assigned. Such tables are incomplete; in checked studies, under half of the missing clones stem from an unresolved V gene, and the remainder is unexplained. That table furnishes V, J and clone size, whereas the DNA furnished D and trimming. Within this sample are a few hundred thousand clones, with around 88% of them counted one time only. The ten largest clones capture around 13% of the sample.

Spanning cysteine to phenylalanine, the CDR3 consists of 14 amino acids. Only the CDR3 region is kept as DNA, spanning 42 bases read in frame from base 1. The trim is 4 bases for V and 1 base for J, with a gap of 10 bases between the germline ends. The germline V gene (reference sequence) yields LGHDT for CDR1 and YNNKEL for CDR2. In this chain, TRBV3-1 (or the pseudogene TRBV3-2) is recombined with TRBJ1-2; TRBD1 is perhaps the D gene, given 5 matching bases. The receptor comes from a woman between 70 and 85 years old with COVID-19, enrolled during active disease. Sequenced sample: peripheral blood. The CDR3 has the sequence CASSLREVNYGYTF. Here is the DNA: TGTGCCAGCAGCCTCAGGGAAGTTAACTATGGCTACACCTTC.